This T cell receptor (beta chain) is from a study of T cells in Graves' hyperthyroidism and ophthalmopathy. General study results and limits: In blood, most of the thyroid clonotypes expanded above 0.001 were also present. A model using 13 V-J features told ophthalmopathy apart from stable hyperthyroidism. Ophthalmopathy onset followed model prediction by a median approximately 6.2 months.

J was trimmed by 4 bases and V by 4 bases; bases with no gene match: 5. Per the germline V gene, CDR1 is SGHTA and CDR2 is FQGTGA. The CDR3 is 14 amino acids. This clonotype was recorded at least ten times. Its antigen is still unknown. The TCR beta CDR3 regions underwent amplification using RNA transcripts as the source. The HTBI primer set was used in a first-round RT-PCR of the TCR CDR3. TCRdb recomputed calls from the multiplex PCR reads with MiXCR, one row per CDR3 protein. Counted here are hundreds of thousands of distinct CDR3 sequences, 15% to 20% occurring once; the ten biggest clones make up 3.8%. The hyperthyroidism patients had all been newly diagnosed, and their disease duration was under 2 months. Their ages ranged from 18 to 65 years.

The receptor's source is a woman aged 25 to 45 with Graves' hyperthyroidism. The V and J genes are TRBV7-3 and TRBJ2-7, with 9 positions matching TRBD1. Sequencing was done on a sample of blood. The CDR3 DNA reads as TGTGCCAGCAGCTCGGGACAGGGTGATTACGAGCAGTACTTC. Translated, it gives CASSSGQGDYEQYF.